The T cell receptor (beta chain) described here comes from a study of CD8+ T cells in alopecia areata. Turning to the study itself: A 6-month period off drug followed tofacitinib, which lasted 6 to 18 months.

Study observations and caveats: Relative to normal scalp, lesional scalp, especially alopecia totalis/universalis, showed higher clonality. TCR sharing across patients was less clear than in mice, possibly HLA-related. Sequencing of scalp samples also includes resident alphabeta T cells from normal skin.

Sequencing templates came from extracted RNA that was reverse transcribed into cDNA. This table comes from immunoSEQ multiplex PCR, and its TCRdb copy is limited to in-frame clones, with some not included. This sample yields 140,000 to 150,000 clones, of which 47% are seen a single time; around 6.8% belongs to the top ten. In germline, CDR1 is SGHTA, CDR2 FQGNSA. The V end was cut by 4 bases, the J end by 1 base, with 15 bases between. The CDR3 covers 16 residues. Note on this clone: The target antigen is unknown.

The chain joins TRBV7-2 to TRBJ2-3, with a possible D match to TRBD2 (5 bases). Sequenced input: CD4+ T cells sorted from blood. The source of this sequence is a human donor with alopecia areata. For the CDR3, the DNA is TGTGCCAGCAGCTACTTTCTCCAGAGGGGCACAGATACGCAGTATTTT. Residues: CASSYFLQRGTDTQYF.